These 18 T cell receptor beta chains share one sample of origin, sequenced in a study of blood T cell repertoires in COVID-19. Method: immunoSEQ multiplex PCR; TCRdb's copy keeps in-frame clones and lacks some. The table records around 620,000 clones, over 80% of them present only once. Sequenced input: peripheral blood. These receptors were taken from a young woman with acute or convalescent COVID-19.

The chain combines TRBV19 with TRBJ2-5; the match to TRBD2 covers 10 bases. CDR1 and CDR2 from the germline V gene are LNHDA and SQIVND (reference sequence). The CDR3 is 19 amino acids. V trimming: 1 base; J trimming: 6 bases; junction bases outside the gene matches: 17. DNA for the CDR3: TGTGCCAGTAGTATAGGATTTTGGGGGATAGCGGGGGGTTCGAAGACCCAGTACTTC. Translation gives CASSIGFWGIAGGSKTQYF.

The chain couples TRBV4-1 to TRBJ1-2; D call uncertain. The germline CDR1 and CDR2 sequences are MGHRA and YSYEKL. Deletions cut 4 bases from V and 0 bases from J, with 18 bases between. The length of the CDR3 is 17 residues. CDR3 coding DNA: TGCGCCAGCAGCCTTCAAGATGGGAGGACCGCTAACTATGGCTACACCTTC. It specifies CASSLQDGRTANYGYTF.

The chain recombines TRBV2 with TRBJ1-5; D is ambiguous. Trimming took off 3 bases at V and 4 bases at J, with 7 bases between the two ends. Per the germline V gene, CDR1 is SNHLY and CDR2 is FYNNEI. This CDR3 comprises 13 residues. The CDR3 loop reads CASSEGRNQPQHF. For the CDR3, the DNA is TGTGCCAGCAGTGAGGGGAGGAATCAGCCCCAGCATTTT.

This clone was counted between two and nine times. The chain links TRBV7-9 to TRBJ2-7; no definite D call. V lost 5 bases and J 3 bases, leaving 14 bases between the germline ends. The CDR3 is 14 residues long. Germline V gene sequence: CDR1 SEHNR, CDR2 FQNEAQ (reference sequence). The CDR3 DNA reads as TGTGCCAGCAGCGCACCAGTTACTAACTACGAGCAGTACTTC. Encoded protein: CASSAPVTNYEQYF.

This chain joins TRBV29-1 and TRBJ1-1, with D perhaps matching TRBD1 (6 bases). V lost 3 bases, J lost 1 base, and 9 bases lay in between. Germline CDR1 is SQVTM and CDR2 is ANQGSEA. The CDR3 has 13 amino acids. CDR3 residues: CSVESRGNTEAFF. The CDR3 DNA sequence: TGCAGCGTTGAGTCCAGGGGGAACACTGAAGCTTTCTTT.

The chain links TRBV29-1 to TRBJ1-2, with D possibly matching TRBD1 (5 bases). V lost 7 bases to trimming and J lost 3 bases, with 18 bases between them. Germline CDR1 reads SQVTM; CDR2 reads ANQGSEA. The CDR3 runs 14 residues. This CDR3 is CSAQGGVKDYGYTF. Written as DNA, the CDR3 is TGCAGCGCCCAAGGAGGGGTGAAGGACTATGGCTACACCTTC.

In its sample, this clone was seen once. V is TRBV9 and J is TRBJ1-4; perhaps TRBD1 as D (6 bases). The CDR3 is 16 residues long. With 1 base removed from V and 8 bases from J, the gap between germline ends came to 18 bases. Germline CDR1 and CDR2: SGDLS and YYNGEE. Here the CDR3 DNA reads TGTGCCAGCAGCGTACCCCATTGGGGCAGGGGAGAAAAACTGTTTTTT. Protein: CASSVPHWGRGEKLFF.

This clone was found once. The gene calls are TRBV7-2 and TRBJ2-3; a weak D match, TRBD2 (5 bases). The CDR3 is made up of 17 amino acids. Trimming shortened V by 2 bases and J by 0 bases, and 15 bases separated the two germline ends. Germline V gene data show CDR1 as SGHTA and CDR2 as FQGNSA. The CDR3 spells CASSLRGGRPSTDTQYF. The CDR3 DNA reads as TGTGCCAGCAGCTTACGCGGCGGGCGTCCTAGCACAGATACGCAGTATTTT.

The chain couples TRBV20-1 to TRBJ2-1; TRBD1 aligns across 8 bases. CDR3 length: 11 residues. V lost 5 bases and J lost 9; bases outside the gene matches: 3. Germline CDR1 reads DFQATT; CDR2 reads SNEGSKA (reference sequence). CDR3 loop: CSAGQGSEQFF. CDR3 nucleotide sequence: TGCAGTGCTGGACAGGGCAGTGAGCAGTTCTTC.

The chain combines TRBV5-4 with TRBJ1-6; 11 nucleotides line up with TRBD1. Trimming took 4 bases from V and 11 from J; bases not matched to a gene: 5. This CDR3 is built from 14 residues. Germline CDR1 and CDR2: SGHNT and YYREEE (reference sequence). The CDR3 here is CASSPPGQGAPLHF. For the CDR3, the DNA is TGTGCCAGCAGCCCGCCGGGACAGGGGGCACCCCTCCACTTT.

The rearrangement joins TRBV9 to TRBJ2-3; 8 bases agree with TRBD2. Trimming at V came to 0 bases and at J to 2 bases, leaving 8 bases not matched to a gene. Per germline, CDR1 SGDLS and CDR2 YYNGEE. The CDR3 extends over 17 amino acids. Written as DNA, the CDR3 is TGTGCCAGCAGCGTAGTAGGTAGCGGGGCCTTCACAGATACGCAGTATTTT. It is translated as CASSVVGSGAFTDTQYF.

V gene TRBV7-8 combines with J gene TRBJ1-3, with no clear D. Germline V gene sequence: CDR1 SGHVS, CDR2 FQNEAQ. Trimming cost V 5 bases and J 0 bases, with 8 bases left between them. The CDR3 loop spans 14 amino acids. The chain's CDR3 is CASSLWSSGNTIYF. DNA of the CDR3: TGTGCCAGCAGCCTATGGAGCTCTGGAAACACCATATATTTT. Supplemented by reference TRBV7-8 and TRBJ1-3, the full variable domain reads GAGVSQSPRYKVAKRGQDVALRCDPISGHVSLFWYQQALGQGPEFLTYFQNEAQLDKSGLPSDRFFAERPEGSVSTLKIQRTQQEDSAVYLCASSLWSSGNTIYFGEGSWLTVV.

The chain carries TRBV12-5 and TRBJ1-1; a possible D gene is TRBD1 (6 bases). This CDR3 has 19 amino acids. The V end was cut by 0 bases, the J end by 0 bases, with 20 bases between. Germline V gene data show CDR1 as LGHNT and CDR2 as FRNRAP. The CDR3 region is CASGLVRTGNPRMNTEAFF. The CDR3 DNA reads as TGTGCTAGTGGTTTGGTACGAACAGGGAACCCTCGGATGAACACTGAAGCTTTCTTT. Full variable domain (rest looked up from reference TRBV12-5 and TRBJ1-1): DARVTQTPRHKVTEMGQEVTMRCQPILGHNTVFWYRQTMMQGLELLAYFRNRAPLDDSGMPKDRFSAEMPDATLATLKIQPSEPRDSAVYFCASGLVRTGNPRMNTEAFFGQGTRLTVV.

The chain couples TRBV29-1 to TRBJ2-3; D remains ambiguous. The germline V gene has CDR1 SQVTM and CDR2 ANQGSEA. The CDR3 spans 13 residues. The CDR3 sequence: CTVASAPTDTQYF. The CDR3 DNA reads as TGCACCGTGGCTTCTGCCCCCACAGATACGCAGTATTTT.

CDR3 sequence reads: CSASRGGSNQPQHF. The CDR3 region has the DNA TGCAGTGCTAGTCGCGGTGGTTCCAATCAGCCCCAGCATTTT. The chain links TRBV20-1 to TRBJ1-5; no definite D call. In germline, CDR1 is DFQATT, CDR2 SNEGSKA (reference sequence). This CDR3 is built from 14 residues. V was trimmed by 3 bases and J by 3 bases, leaving 12 bases between them.

This chain joins TRBV6-5 and TRBJ1-2; 9 bases align to TRBD1. The V segment lost 7 bases and the J segment 5 bases; nucleotides outside the gene matches: 5. The CDR3 loop spans 13 amino acids. The germline V gene has CDR1 MNHEY and CDR2 SVGAGI. In DNA, the CDR3 is TGTGCCAGCAACCTAGGACAGGGGTATGGCTACACCTTC. As protein: CASNLGQGYGYTF.

The rearrangement joins TRBV9 to TRBJ2-7; 7 bases match TRBD2. V dropped 3 bases and J dropped 3; count of bases not matched to a gene: 6. Per germline, CDR1 SGDLS and CDR2 YYNGEE. CDR3 length: 14 residues. CDR3 sequence: CASSASGVDYEQYF. In nucleotides, the CDR3 is TGTGCCAGCAGCGCGAGCGGGGTTGACTACGAGCAGTACTTC.

This clone was found once. The rearrangement uses TRBV12-2 and TRBJ1-3; the table names TRBD1, a call not compared with the DNA. TRBV12-2 is recorded as a pseudogene. The CDR3 has 18 residues. The CDR3 coding sequence is TGTGCAAGTCGCTTAGCGGAGTCAGCCGACAGGGGTGGAAACACCATATATTTT. This gives the protein CASRLAESADRGGNTIYF.